This paragraph covers one T cell receptor (beta chain) sequence. This sample was included in a study of blood T cell repertoires in COVID-19. The wider study: Material from acute and convalescent COVID-19 was sourced from the United States, Italy and Spain. The analysed material was cDNA or gDNA that came from T cells, B-cell-depleted T cells, or PBMCs.

In the study's own analysis: How many nucleated cells were present was estimated from reference gene primer amplification. Profiled with immunoSEQ multiplex PCR; TCRdb holds only in-frame clones, not every one. V, J and clone size derive from that table, while D and trimming were established from the DNA sequence. The sample lists approximately 430,000 clones, 86% seen once, with under 1.5% in the top ten. Sequencing input: peripheral blood. This TCR was sampled from a woman between 25 and 40 years old with active or convalescent COVID-19.

Here the CDR3 reads CASSRKQGNTEAFF. The CDR3 region has the DNA TGCGCCAGCAGCCGAAAACAGGGCAACACTGAAGCTTTCTTT. The chain couples TRBV4-1 to TRBJ1-1; D may be TRBD1 (6 bases). This CDR3 comprises 14 residues. Trimming left V 4 bases short and J 2 bases short, with 11 bases between. CDR1 and CDR2 from the germline V gene are MGHRA and YSYEKL.